This T cell receptor (beta chain) was recorded in a study of OX40 agonist ivuxolimab in advanced cancers. Background on the study: In three patients, partial responses were observed, one with hepatocellular carcinoma and two with cutaneous melanoma.

Only in-frame clones appear in the TCRdb table, and some are missing; sequencing was by immunoSEQ multiplex PCR. The table has about 76,000 clones, under 90% seen once. With V trimmed by 4 bases and J by 2 bases, 3 bases remained unmatched. Germline lookup yields CDR1 MDHEN and CDR2 SYDVKM. The CDR3 has 15 residues. This sequence was found in an adult with an advanced solid tumor such as melanoma, head and neck, liver or kidney cancer. The rearrangement links TRBV28 to TRBJ2-7, with 12 nucleotides matching TRBD2. Specimen: CD4+ or CD8+ T cells sorted from blood, collected in a trial of the OX40 agonist ivuxolimab. CDR3 residues: CASSSTSGGTYEQYF. The CDR3 DNA follows: TGTGCCAGCAGTTCGACTAGCGGGGGAACCTACGAGCAGTACTTC.